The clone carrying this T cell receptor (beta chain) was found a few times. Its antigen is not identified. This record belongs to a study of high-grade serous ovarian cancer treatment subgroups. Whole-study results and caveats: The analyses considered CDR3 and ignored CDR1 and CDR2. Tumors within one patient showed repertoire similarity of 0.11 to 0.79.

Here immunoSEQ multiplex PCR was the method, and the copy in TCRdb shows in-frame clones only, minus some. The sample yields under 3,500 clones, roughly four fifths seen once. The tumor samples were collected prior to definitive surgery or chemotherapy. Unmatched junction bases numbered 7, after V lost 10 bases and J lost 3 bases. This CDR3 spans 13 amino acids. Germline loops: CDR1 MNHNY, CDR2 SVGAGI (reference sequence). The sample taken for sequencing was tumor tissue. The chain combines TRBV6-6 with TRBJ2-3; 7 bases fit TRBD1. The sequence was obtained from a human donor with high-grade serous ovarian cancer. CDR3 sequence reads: CATSRGQTDTQYF. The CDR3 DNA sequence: TGTGCCACCTCTAGGGGACAGACAGATACGCAGTATTTT.